Below, 14 T cell receptor beta chains from the same sample are listed, as sequenced in a study of early T cells in non-severe SARS-CoV-2 infection. TCRdb independently ran MiXCR on the 5' RACE reads; one entry per CDR3 protein. The sample comprises roughly 72,000 distinct CDR3 sequences, roughly 12% of which are singletons, and 0.95% to 1.3% rests with the top ten. The material sequenced was whole blood. All receptors derive from an adult who was a healthcare worker with PCR-confirmed SARS-CoV-2 infection or an uninfected control (not recorded which).

The chain has TRBV27 and TRBJ1-6; D not resolved. The CDR3 is made up of 17 amino acids. Trimming removed 4 bases from V and 2 bases from J, with 15 bases in between. Germline V gives CDR1 MNHEY, CDR2 SMNVEV (reference sequence). The CDR3 DNA reads TGTGCCAGCAGTTCCTTCGTAAACGCGCCCTATAATTCACCCCTCCACTTT. This translates into CASSSFVNAPYNSPLHF.

The count of this clonotype is one. V and J are TRBV9 and TRBJ2-7; 8 nucleotides align to TRBD2. The germline CDR1 and CDR2 sequences are SGDLS and YYNGEE. This CDR3 has 14 amino acids. With V trimmed by 0 bases and J by 5 bases, 4 bases remained unmatched. CDR3 DNA sequence: TGTGCCAGCAGCGTAGGAGGAGCGGGAGACGAGCAGTACTTC. As protein: CASSVGGAGDEQYF.

This clonotype was found a few times. This chain links TRBV15 with TRBJ1-1; 9 bases map to TRBD1. V lost 7 bases to trimming and J lost 4 bases; unmatched junction nucleotides: 7. This CDR3 contains 14 residues. CDR1 is LNHNV and CDR2 is YYDKDF in the germline V gene (reference sequence). CDR3 sequence: CATTRDREGTEAFF. In DNA, the CDR3 is TGTGCCACCACCAGGGACAGGGAGGGCACTGAAGCTTTCTTT.

This clonotype was observed a few times. This chain links TRBV12-3 or TRBV12-4 with TRBJ1-5; 12 bases are shared with TRBD1. V gave up 5 bases and J gave up 1 base; unmatched junction bases: 3. CDR3 size: 16 residues. CDR3: CASSTGTGGSNQPQHF. CDR3 DNA sequence: TGTGCCAGCAGTACTGGGACAGGGGGCAGCAATCAGCCCCAGCATTTT.

The V gene is TRBV18, the J gene TRBJ2-7; D ambiguous. The V gene's germline CDR1 is KGHSH and CDR2 LQKENI. There are 15 residues in the CDR3. Trimming removed 3 bases from V and 0 bases from J, with 12 bases in between. The CDR3 DNA sequence: TGTGCCAGCTCACCTACGGAATTCAGCTCCTACGAGCAGTACTTC. This translates into CASSPTEFSSYEQYF.

A few counts support this clonotype. The rearrangement links TRBV12-3 or TRBV12-4 to TRBJ2-7; 13 bases agree with TRBD2. CDR3 length: 14 amino acids. V lost 4 bases and J lost 3; bases outside the gene matches: 0. The CDR3 DNA is TGTGCCAGCAGTTGGACTAGCGGGGGCTACGAGCAGTACTTC. Protein product: CASSWTSGGYEQYF.

This chain joins TRBV30 and TRBJ2-7; TRBD1 matches 7 bases. The junction had 3 bases not matched to a gene; V was cut back by 2 bases and J by 5 bases. Germline-derived CDR1 and CDR2 are GTSNPN and SVGIG (reference sequence). The length of the CDR3 is 12 residues. CDR3 sequence: CAWSTGDDEQYF. CDR3 coding DNA: TGTGCCTGGAGTACAGGGGACGACGAGCAGTACTTC.

There are many counts of this clonotype. The chain is built from TRBV27 and TRBJ2-5; 10 positions match TRBD2. Looked up from germline, CDR1 is MNHEY and CDR2 is SMNVEV (reference sequence). The CDR3 consists of 17 residues. V was pared by 5 bases and J by 5 bases, with 14 bases of the junction left unmatched. CDR3 residues: CASSPIRSGGAEETQYF. In DNA form, the CDR3 reads TGTGCCAGCAGTCCCATCAGAAGCGGGGGGGCCGAGGAGACCCAGTACTTC.

This clonotype was recorded a few times. The V and J genes are TRBV5-1 and TRBJ2-2; TRBD2 aligns across 9 bases. CDR1 SGHRS and CDR2 YFSETQ come from the germline V gene. This CDR3 contains 15 residues. V lost 7 bases and J lost 1; bases outside the gene matches: 5. CDR3 loop: CASSASGVNTGELFF. CDR3 in DNA: TGCGCCAGCTCCGCTAGCGGGGTGAACACCGGGGAGCTGTTTTTT.

This clonotype was recorded many times. The chain recombines TRBV12-3 or TRBV12-4 with TRBJ2-2; possible D gene TRBD2, 5 bases. V gave up 4 bases and J gave up 7 bases, with 7 bases separating them. The CDR3 contains 12 residues. This CDR3 is CASSYGIGELFF. CDR3 coding DNA: TGTGCCAGCAGTTACGGGATCGGGGAGCTGTTTTTT.

This clonotype was seen more than once but under ten times. This chain connects TRBV10-1 to TRBJ2-7, with D tentatively TRBD2 (6 bases). With 2 bases removed from V and 2 bases from J, the gap between germline ends came to 10 bases. CDR3 length: 14 residues. Germline CDR1 reads WNHNN; CDR2 reads SYGVQD (reference sequence). Written as DNA, the CDR3 is TGCGCCAGCAGTGAGGGGGGGAATCCCTACGAGCAGTACTTC. Translated: CASSEGGNPYEQYF.

The rearrangement links TRBV18 to TRBJ2-7, with TRBD1 as a possible D gene (6 bases). With 6 bases removed from V and 2 bases from J, the gap between germline ends came to 20 bases. The CDR3 totals 16 residues. Germline assignment: CDR1 KGHSH and CDR2 LQKENI. The CDR3 loop is CASSEITGLVTYEQYF. The DNA for the CDR3 is TGTGCCAGCTCCGAGATTACAGGGCTAGTCACCTACGAGCAGTACTTC.

This clonotype appeared a few times. At one end, the junction sequence differs from germline, possibly due to a read error. V and J are TRBV5-4 and TRBJ1-6; D is possibly TRBD1 (5 bases). The CDR3 contains 17 residues. Germline V gives CDR1 SGHNT, CDR2 YYREEE (reference sequence). The DNA of the CDR3 is TGTGCCAGCAGCCGGACAAAGGTGACGACCGATAACTCACCCCTCCACTTT. It yields the protein CASSRTKVTTDNSPLHF.

V and J are TRBV28 and TRBJ1-2; D gene unclear. The germline gives CDR1 MDHEN, CDR2 SYDVKM. This CDR3 has 13 amino acids. Trimming took off 0 bases at V and 3 bases at J, with 5 bases between the two ends. DNA of the CDR3: TGTGCCAGCAGTTTATGGCAAGACTATGGCTACACCTTC. Its protein product is CASSLWQDYGYTF.